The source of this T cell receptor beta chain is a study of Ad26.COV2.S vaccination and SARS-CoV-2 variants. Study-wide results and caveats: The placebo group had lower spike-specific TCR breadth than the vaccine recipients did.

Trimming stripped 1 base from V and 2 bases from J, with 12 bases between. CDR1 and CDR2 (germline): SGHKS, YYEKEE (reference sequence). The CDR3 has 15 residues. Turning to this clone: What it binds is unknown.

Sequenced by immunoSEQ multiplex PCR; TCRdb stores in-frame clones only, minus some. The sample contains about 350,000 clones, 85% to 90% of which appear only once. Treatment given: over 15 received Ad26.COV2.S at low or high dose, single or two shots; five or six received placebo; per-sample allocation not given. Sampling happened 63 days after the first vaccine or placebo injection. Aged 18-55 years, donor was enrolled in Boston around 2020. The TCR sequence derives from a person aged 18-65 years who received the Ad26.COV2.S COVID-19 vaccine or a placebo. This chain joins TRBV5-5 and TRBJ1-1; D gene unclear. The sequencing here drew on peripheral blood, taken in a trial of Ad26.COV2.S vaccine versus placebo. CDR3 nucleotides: TGTGCCAGCAGCTTGATAGGAGGGCGAAACACTGAAGCTTTCTTT. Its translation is CASSLIGGRNTEAFF.